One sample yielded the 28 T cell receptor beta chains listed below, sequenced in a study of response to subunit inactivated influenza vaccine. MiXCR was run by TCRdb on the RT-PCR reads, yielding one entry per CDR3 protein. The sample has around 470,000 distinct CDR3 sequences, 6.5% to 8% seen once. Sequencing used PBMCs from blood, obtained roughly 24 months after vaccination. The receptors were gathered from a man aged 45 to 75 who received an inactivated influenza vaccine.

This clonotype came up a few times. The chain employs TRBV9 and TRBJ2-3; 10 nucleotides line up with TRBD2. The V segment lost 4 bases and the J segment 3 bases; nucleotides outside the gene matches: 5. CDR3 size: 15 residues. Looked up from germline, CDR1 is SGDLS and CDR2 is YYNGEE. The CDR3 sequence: CASSPSSGRTDTQYF. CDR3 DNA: TGTGCCAGCAGCCCCTCTAGCGGGAGAACAGATACGCAGTATTTT.

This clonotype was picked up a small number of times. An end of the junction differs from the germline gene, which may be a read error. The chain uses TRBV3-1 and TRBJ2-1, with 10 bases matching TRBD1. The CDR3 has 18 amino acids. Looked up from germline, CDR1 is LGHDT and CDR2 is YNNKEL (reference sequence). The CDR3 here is CACSQQFPGTGVVNEQFF. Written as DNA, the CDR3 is TGTGCCTGCAGCCAGCAGTTCCCCGGGACAGGGGTGGTTAATGAGCAGTTCTTC.

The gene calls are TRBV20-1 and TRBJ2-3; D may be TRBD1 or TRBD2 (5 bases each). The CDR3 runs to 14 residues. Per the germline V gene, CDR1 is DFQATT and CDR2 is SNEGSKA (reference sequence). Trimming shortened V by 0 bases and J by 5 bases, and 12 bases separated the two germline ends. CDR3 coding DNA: TGCAGTGCTAGAGATTCTACTAGGGGAGATACGCAGTATTTT. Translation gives CSARDSTRGDTQYF.

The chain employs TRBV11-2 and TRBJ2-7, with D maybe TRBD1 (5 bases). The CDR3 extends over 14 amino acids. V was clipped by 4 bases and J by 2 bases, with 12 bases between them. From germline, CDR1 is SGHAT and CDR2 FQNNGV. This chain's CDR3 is CASSYSLGAYEQYF. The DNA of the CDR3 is TGTGCCAGCAGCTACTCGCTAGGGGCCTACGAGCAGTACTTC.

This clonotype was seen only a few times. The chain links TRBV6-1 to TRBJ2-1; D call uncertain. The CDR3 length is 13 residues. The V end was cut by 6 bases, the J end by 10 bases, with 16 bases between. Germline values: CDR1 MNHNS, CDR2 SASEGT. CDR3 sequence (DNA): TGTGCCAGCAGGGTTTTAGGGCATCCGGAGCAGTTCTTC. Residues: CASRVLGHPEQFF.

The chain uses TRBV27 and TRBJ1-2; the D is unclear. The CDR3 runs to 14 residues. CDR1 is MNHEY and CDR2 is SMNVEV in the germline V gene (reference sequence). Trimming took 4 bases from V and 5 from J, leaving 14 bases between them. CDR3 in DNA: TGTGCCAGCAGTTCAAATCCATGGGGTTATGGCTACACCTTC. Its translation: CASSSNPWGYGYTF.

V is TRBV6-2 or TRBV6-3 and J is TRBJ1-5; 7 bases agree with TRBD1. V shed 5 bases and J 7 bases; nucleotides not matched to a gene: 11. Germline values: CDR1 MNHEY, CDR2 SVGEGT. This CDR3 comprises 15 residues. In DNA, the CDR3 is TGTGCCAGCAGTCCGAACCGGGACAGAAGCCAGCCCCAGCATTTT. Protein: CASSPNRDRSQPQHF.

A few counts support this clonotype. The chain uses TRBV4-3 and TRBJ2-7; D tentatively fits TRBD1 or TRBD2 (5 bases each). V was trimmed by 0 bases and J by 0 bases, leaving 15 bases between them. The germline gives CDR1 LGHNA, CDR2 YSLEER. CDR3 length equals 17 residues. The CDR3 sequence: CASSQDFVGELSYEQYF. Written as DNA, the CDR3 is TGCGCCAGCAGCCAAGATTTCGTGGGGGAGCTCTCCTACGAGCAGTACTTC.

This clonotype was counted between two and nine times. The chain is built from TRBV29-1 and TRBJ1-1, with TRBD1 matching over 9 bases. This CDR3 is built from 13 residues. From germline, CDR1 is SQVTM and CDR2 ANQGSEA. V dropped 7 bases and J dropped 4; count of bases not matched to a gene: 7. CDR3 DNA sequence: TGCAGCGCAGGGGACAGGGCTGGCACTGAAGCTTTCTTT. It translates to CSAGDRAGTEAFF. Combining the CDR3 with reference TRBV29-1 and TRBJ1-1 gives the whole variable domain SAVISQKPSRDICQRGTSLTIQCQVDSQVTMMFWYRQQPGQSLTLIATANQGSEATYESGFVIDKFPISRPNLTFSTLTVSNMSPEDSSIYLCSAGDRAGTEAFFGQGTRLTVV.

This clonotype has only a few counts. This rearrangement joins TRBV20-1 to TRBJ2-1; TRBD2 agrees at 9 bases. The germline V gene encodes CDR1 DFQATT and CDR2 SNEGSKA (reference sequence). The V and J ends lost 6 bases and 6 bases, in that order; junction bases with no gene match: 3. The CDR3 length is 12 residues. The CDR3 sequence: CSAKTSGNEQFF. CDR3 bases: TGCAGTGCCAAGACTAGCGGCAATGAGCAGTTCTTC.

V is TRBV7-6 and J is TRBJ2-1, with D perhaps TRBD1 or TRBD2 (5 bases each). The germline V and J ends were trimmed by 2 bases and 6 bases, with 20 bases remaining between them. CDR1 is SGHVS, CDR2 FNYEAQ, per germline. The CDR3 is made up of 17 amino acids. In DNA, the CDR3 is TGTGCCAGCAGCTTATTGCCCAAACAGGAGAGGGGCAATGAGCAGTTCTTC. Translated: CASSLLPKQERGNEQFF.

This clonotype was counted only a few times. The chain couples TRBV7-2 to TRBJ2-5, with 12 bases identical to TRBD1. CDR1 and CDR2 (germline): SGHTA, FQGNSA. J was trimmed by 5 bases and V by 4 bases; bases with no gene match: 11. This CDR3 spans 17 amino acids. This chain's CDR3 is CASSSAPGTGGEETQYF. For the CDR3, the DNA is TGTGCCAGCAGCTCAGCCCCCGGGACAGGGGGCGAGGAGACCCAGTACTTC. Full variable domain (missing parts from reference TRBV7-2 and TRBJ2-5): GAGVSQSPSNKVTEKGKDVELRCDPISGHTALYWYRQSLGQGLEFLIYFQGNSAPDKSGLPSDRFSAERTGGSVSTLTIQRTQQEDSAVYLCASSSAPGTGGEETQYFGPGTRLLVL.

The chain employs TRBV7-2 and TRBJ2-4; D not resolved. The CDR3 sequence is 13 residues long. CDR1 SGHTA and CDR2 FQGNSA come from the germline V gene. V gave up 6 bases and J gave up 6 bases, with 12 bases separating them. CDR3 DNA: TGTGCCAGCAGTTCCGTAGGTGGAAACATTCAGTACTTC. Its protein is CASSSVGGNIQYF.

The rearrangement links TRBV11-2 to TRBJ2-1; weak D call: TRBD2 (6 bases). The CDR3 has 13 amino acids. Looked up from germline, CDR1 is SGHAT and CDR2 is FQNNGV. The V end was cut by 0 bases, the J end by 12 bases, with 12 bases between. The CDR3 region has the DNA TGTGCCAGCAGCTTAGATACCCAAGCGGGGCAGTTCTTC. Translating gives CASSLDTQAGQFF.

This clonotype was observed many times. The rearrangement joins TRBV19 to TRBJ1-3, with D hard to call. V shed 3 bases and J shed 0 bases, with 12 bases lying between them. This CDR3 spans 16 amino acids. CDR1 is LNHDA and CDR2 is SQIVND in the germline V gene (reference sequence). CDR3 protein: CASSIIGSNSGNTIYF. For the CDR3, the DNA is TGTGCCAGTAGTATCATCGGCAGCAACTCTGGAAACACCATATATTTT.

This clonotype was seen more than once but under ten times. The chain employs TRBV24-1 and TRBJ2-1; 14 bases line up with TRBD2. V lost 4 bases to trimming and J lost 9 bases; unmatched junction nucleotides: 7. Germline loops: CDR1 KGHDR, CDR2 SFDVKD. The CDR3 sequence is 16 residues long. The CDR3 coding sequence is TGTGCCACCAGTGAATCCGGGACTAGCGGGAGTCGTGAGCAGTTCTTC. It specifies CATSESGTSGSREQFF.

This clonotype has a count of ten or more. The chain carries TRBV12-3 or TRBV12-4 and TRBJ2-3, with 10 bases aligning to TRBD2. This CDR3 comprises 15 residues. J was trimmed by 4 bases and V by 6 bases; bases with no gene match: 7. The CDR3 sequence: CASRPSGSSADTQYF. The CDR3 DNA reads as TGTGCCAGCAGGCCTAGCGGGAGTTCGGCAGATACGCAGTATTTT.

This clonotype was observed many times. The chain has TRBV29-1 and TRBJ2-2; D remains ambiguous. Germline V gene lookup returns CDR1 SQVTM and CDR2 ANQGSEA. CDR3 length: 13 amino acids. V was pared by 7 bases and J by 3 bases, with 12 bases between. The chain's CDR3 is CSGGRTDTGELFF. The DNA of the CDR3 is TGCAGCGGAGGACGGACGGACACCGGGGAGCTGTTTTTT.

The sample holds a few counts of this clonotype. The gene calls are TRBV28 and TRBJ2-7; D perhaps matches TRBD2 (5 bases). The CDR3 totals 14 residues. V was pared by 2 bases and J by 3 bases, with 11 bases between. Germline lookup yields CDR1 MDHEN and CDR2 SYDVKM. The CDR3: CASSLLAGRYEQYF. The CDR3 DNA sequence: TGTGCCAGCAGTTTACTAGCTGGCCGCTACGAGCAGTACTTC.

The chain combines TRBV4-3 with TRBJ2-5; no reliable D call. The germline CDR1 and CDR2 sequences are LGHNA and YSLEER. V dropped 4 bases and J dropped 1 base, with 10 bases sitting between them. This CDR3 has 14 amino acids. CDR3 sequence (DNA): TGCGCCAGCAGCCCCGTGGTCGGCCAAGAGACCCAGTACTTC. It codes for CASSPVVGQETQYF.

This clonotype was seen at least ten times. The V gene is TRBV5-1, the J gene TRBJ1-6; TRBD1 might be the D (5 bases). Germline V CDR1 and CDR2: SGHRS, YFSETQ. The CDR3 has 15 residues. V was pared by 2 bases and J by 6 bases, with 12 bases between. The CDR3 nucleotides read TGCGCCAGCAGCTTCATACGGGACGCTAATTCACCCCTCCACTTT. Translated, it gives CASSFIRDANSPLHF.

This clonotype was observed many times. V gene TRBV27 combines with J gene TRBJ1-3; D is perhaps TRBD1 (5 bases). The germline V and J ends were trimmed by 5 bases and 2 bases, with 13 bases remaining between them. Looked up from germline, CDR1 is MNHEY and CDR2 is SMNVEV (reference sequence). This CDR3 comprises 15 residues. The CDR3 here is CASSPYAGAGNTIYF. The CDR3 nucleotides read TGTGCCAGCAGTCCATACGCGGGGGCTGGAAACACCATATATTTT.

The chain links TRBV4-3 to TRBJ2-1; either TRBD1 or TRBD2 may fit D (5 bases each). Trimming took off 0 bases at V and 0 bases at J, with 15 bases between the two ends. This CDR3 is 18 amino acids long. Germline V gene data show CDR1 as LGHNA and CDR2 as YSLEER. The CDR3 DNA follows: TGCGCCAGCAGCCAAGATAAGCGGACACGTTACTCCTACAATGAGCAGTTCTTC. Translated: CASSQDKRTRYSYNEQFF.

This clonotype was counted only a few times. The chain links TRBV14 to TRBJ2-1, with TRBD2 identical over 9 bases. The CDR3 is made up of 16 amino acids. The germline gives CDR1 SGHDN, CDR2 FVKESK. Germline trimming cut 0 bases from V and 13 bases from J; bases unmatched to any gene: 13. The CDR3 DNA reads TGTGCCAGCAGCCAAGATGGGGGGCTAGCGGGAAGGCCTCAGTTCTTC. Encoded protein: CASSQDGGLAGRPQFF.

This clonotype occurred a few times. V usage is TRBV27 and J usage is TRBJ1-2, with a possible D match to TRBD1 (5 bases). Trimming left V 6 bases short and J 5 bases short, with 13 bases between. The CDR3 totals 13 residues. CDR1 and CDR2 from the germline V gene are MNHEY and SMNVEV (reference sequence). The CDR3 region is CASRAGTDYGYTF. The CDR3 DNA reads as TGTGCCAGCAGAGCCGGGACGGATTATGGCTACACCTTC.

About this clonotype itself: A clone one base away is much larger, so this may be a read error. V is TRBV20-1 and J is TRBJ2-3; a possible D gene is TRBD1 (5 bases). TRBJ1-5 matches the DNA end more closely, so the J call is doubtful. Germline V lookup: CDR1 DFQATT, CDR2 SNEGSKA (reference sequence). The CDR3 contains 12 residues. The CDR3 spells CSATGTSGSQHF. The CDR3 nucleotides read TGCAGTGCTACCGGGACTAGCGGGAGTCAGCATTTT.

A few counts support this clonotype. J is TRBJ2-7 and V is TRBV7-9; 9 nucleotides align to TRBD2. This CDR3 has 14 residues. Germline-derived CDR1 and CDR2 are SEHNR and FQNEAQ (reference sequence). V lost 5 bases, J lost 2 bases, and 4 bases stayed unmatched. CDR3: CASSPSGGTYEQYF. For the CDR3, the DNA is TGTGCCAGCAGCCCCAGCGGGGGGACCTACGAGCAGTACTTC. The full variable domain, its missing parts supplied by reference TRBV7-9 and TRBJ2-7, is DTGVSQNPRHKITKRGQNVTFRCDPISEHNRLYWYRQTLGQGPEFLTYFQNEAQLEKSRLLSDRFSAERPKGSFSTLEIQRTEQGDSAMYLCASSPSGGTYEQYFGPGTRLTVT.

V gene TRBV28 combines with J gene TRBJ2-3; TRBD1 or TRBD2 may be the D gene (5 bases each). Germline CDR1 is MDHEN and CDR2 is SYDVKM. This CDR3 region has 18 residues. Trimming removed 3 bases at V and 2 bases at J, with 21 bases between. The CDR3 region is CASSFLSWSGTDTDTQYF. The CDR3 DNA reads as TGTGCCAGCAGTTTCTTATCATGGTCAGGGACCGACACAGATACGCAGTATTTT. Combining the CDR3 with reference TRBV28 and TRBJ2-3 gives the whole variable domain DVKVTQSSRYLVKRTGEKVFLECVQDMDHENMFWYRQDPGLGLRLIYFSYDVKMKEKGDIPEGYSVSREKKERFSLILESASTNQTSMYLCASSFLSWSGTDTDTQYFGPGTRLTVL.